Listed below are T cell receptor beta chains from one sample, sequenced in a study of beta chain features in type 1 diabetes. The repertoire was sequenced with immunoSEQ multiplex PCR; TCRdb's copy has only in-frame clones and lacks some. The repertoire holds hundreds of thousands of clones, with about a sixth as singletons. The sequenced sample consisted of naive CD4+ T cells from blood. The origin of the receptors is a man aged 18 to 29 in good health. CDR3s include the opening cysteine and the closing phenylalanine or tryptophan. The D gene is left open where the match is weak. Clone size is shown for a subset of rows, as once, few, many or a class of expanded clone.

J: TRBJ2-7
V: TRBV15
D: .
size: few
CDR3: CATSREAIGTYGQYF
DNA: TGTGCCACCAGCAGAGAAGCTATTGGGACCTACGGGCAGTACTTC

J: TRBJ2-5
V: TRBV6-6
D: .
size: few
CDR3: CASGGRETQYF
DNA: TGTGCCAGCGGGGGGCGAGAGACCCAGTACTTC

J: TRBJ2-3
V: TRBV27
D: .
size: few
CDR3: CASSLRQTSTDTQYF
DNA: TGTGCCAGCAGTTTAAGGCAAACTAGCACAGATACGCAGTATTTT

J: TRBJ1-2
V: TRBV14
D: TRBD1
size: .
CDR3: CASSQITGDGYTF
DNA: TGTGCCAGCAGCCAAATAACAGGGGACGGCTACACCTTC

J: TRBJ2-1
V: TRBV5-1
D: TRBD2
size: .
CDR3: CASSLTPLAGNNEQFF
DNA: TGCGCCAGCAGCTTGACCCCGCTAGCGGGGAACAATGAGCAGTTCTTC

J: TRBJ2-7
V: TRBV11-2
D: .
size: .
CDR3: CASKLPGVASYEQYF
DNA: TGTGCCAGCAAACTACCGGGAGTAGCCTCCTACGAGCAGTACTTC

J: TRBJ1-4
V: TRBV7-2
D: .
size: .
CDR3: CASSHSEKLFF
DNA: TGTGCCAGCAGCCACAGTGAAAAACTGTTTTTT

J: TRBJ2-5
V: TRBV19
D: .
size: .
CDR3: CASSIDLARGEQTQYF
DNA: TGTGCCAGTAGTATAGACCTAGCTAGGGGTGAACAGACCCAGTACTTC

J: TRBJ2-3
V: TRBV7-2
D: TRBD2
size: .
CDR3: CASSRGLAGGPRTDTQYF
DNA: TGTGCCAGCAGTCGAGGGCTAGCGGGAGGGCCTCGCACAGATACGCAGTATTTT

J: TRBJ1-2
V: TRBV5-1
D: TRBD1
size: few
CDR3: CASSADRVQGYGYTF
DNA: TGCGCCAGCAGCGCCGACAGGGTTCAGGGCTATGGCTACACCTTC

J: TRBJ1-5
V: TRBV28
D: TRBD1
size: few
CDR3: CASSFPGTGGIGQPQHF
DNA: TGTGCCAGCAGTTTCCCCGGGACAGGGGGTATTGGTCAGCCCCAGCATTTT

J: TRBJ1-6
V: TRBV11-1
D: .
size: .
CDR3: CASSLGTAPSPLHF
DNA: TGTGCCAGCAGCTTAGGGACAGCACCTTCACCCCTCCACTTT

J: TRBJ2-3
V: TRBV4-3
D: TRBD2
size: .
CDR3: CASSFGSWDYSTDTQYF
DNA: TGCGCCAGCAGCTTCGGTTCATGGGACTACAGCACAGATACGCAGTATTTT

J: TRBJ2-7
V: TRBV7-9
D: TRBD1
size: few
CDR3: CASSWGTAYEQYF
DNA: TGTGCCAGCAGCTGGGGGACAGCCTACGAGCAGTACTTC

J: TRBJ1-2
V: TRBV7-2
D: .
size: .
CDR3: CASSSTGLPGGYTF
DNA: TGTGCCAGCAGCTCCACGGGTCTCCCGGGCGGCTACACCTTC

J: TRBJ2-1
V: TRBV6-5
D: TRBD2
size: .
CDR3: CATQSGGVSSEQFF
DNA: TGTGCCACTCAAAGCGGGGGGGTTTCATCTGAGCAGTTCTTC

J: TRBJ2-1
V: TRBV7-9
D: TRBD1
size: few
CDR3: CASSSRTGHLYNEQFF
DNA: TGTGCCAGCAGCTCCCGGACAGGGCACCTTTACAATGAGCAGTTCTTC

J: TRBJ2-7
V: TRBV7-2
D: .
size: few
CDR3: CASSLVWGYEQYF
DNA: TGTGCCAGCAGCTTAGTCTGGGGCTACGAGCAGTACTTC

J: TRBJ2-3
V: TRBV2
D: .
size: few
CDR3: CASIRAGWADTQYF
DNA: TGTGCCAGCATCAGGGCAGGGTGGGCAGATACGCAGTATTTT

J: TRBJ2-6
V: TRBV27
D: .
size: .
CDR3: CASSFRRGSLGGANVLTF
DNA: TGTGCCAGCAGTTTCAGAAGGGGGTCCCTTGGCGGGGCCAACGTCCTGACTTTC

J: TRBJ2-7
V: TRBV28
D: TRBD1
size: few
CDR3: CASSTPGQGSSYEQYF
DNA: TGTGCCAGCAGCACTCCGGGACAGGGGTCGAGCTACGAGCAGTACTTC

J: TRBJ1-5
V: TRBV7-9
D: TRBD1
size: .
CDR3: CASSPTGVASNQPQHF
DNA: TGTGCCAGCAGCCCCACAGGGGTCGCTAGCAATCAGCCCCAGCATTTT

J: TRBJ1-3
V: TRBV6-5
D: .
size: .
CDR3: CASIPGSSGNTIYF
DNA: TGTGCCAGCATACCAGGGAGCTCTGGAAACACCATATATTTT

J: TRBJ2-7
V: TRBV6-5
D: .
size: .
CDR3: CASSPVGFHEQYF
DNA: TGTGCCAGCAGCCCCGTAGGTTTCCACGAGCAGTACTTC

J: TRBJ2-2
V: TRBV19
D: .
size: few
CDR3: CASSIPSTNTGELFF
DNA: TGTGCCAGTAGTATACCCAGCACGAACACCGGGGAGCTGTTTTTT

J: TRBJ2-7
V: TRBV7-9
D: .
size: few
CDR3: CASSFWGVDEQYF
DNA: TGTGCCAGCAGCTTCTGGGGGGTGGACGAGCAGTACTTC

J: TRBJ2-5
V: TRBV28
D: .
size: .
CDR3: CASSLYRETQYF
DNA: TGTGCCAGCAGTTTGTACCGAGAGACCCAGTACTTC

J: TRBJ2-7
V: TRBV4-3
D: TRBD1
size: .
CDR3: CASSQDRQGAPRAYEQYF
DNA: TGCGCCAGCAGCCAAGATAGACAGGGGGCCCCGAGGGCCTACGAGCAGTACTTC